The sequence of this TCR beta chain was determined in a study of blood T cell repertoires in COVID-19. On the study more broadly: Nucleic acid was either cDNA or gDNA, and it came from T cells, B-cell-depleted T cells, or PBMCs.

As processed by the authors: It was from reference gene primer amplification that nucleated cell counts were estimated. Using immunoSEQ multiplex PCR, the repertoire was profiled, and TCRdb retains in-frame clones only, with some absent. The V and J calls and clone size were taken over from that table, and D and trimming were inferred from the DNA. The repertoire holds 110,000 or so clones, with about four fifths as singletons. CDR1 LGHNA and CDR2 YNFKEQ come from the germline V gene. This CDR3 contains 20 residues. J gave up 4 bases and V 1 base, and 11 bases lay outside the gene matches. The rearrangement uses TRBV4-2 and TRBJ2-2, with TRBD2 identical over 14 bases. The source is a woman between 65 and 79 years old with acute or convalescent COVID-19. What was sequenced was peripheral blood. The CDR3 protein is CASSQVLPTSGRGGTGELFF. CDR3 nucleotide sequence: TGTGCCAGCAGCCAAGTCCTCCCGACTAGCGGGAGGGGTGGCACCGGGGAGCTGTTTTTT.